The source of this TCR beta chain is a study of T cell responses to AZD1222 COVID-19 vaccine. General study findings and limits: Repertoires were obtained solely post-peak T cell response. The breadth and depth of Spike-specific TCRs increased once two AZD1222 doses had been given.

Assay used: immunoSEQ multiplex PCR; TCRdb lists only in-frame clones, some missing. Of roughly 100,000 clones in the sample, 88% were seen once. On this clone: Its cognate antigen is unknown.

Between the trimmed V and J ends, which lost 1 base and 0 bases, there was a span of 6 bases. Germline-derived CDR1 and CDR2 are SGHTA and FQGNSA. The CDR3 has 14 amino acids. The sequence derives from an adult in good health. The material was peripheral blood, obtained on day 0 of AZD1222 vaccination. The chain has TRBV7-2 and TRBJ2-5; no definite D call. The CDR3 loop reads CASSLVFNQETQYF. The CDR3 region has the DNA TGTGCCAGCAGCTTAGTGTTCAACCAAGAGACCCAGTACTTC.